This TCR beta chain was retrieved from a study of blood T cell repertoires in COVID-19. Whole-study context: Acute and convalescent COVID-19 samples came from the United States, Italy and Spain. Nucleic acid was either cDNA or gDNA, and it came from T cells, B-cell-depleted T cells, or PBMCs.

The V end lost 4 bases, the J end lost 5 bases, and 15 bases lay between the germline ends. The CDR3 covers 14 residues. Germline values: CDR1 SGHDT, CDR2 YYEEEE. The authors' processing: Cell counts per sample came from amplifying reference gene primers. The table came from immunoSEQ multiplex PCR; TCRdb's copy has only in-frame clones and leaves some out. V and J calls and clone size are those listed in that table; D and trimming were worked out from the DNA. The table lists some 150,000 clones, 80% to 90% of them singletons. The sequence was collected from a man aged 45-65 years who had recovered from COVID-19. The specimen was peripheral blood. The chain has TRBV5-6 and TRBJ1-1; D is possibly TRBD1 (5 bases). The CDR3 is CASSRRAGGTEAFF. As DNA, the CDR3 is TGTGCCAGCAGCCGCCGCGCGGGGGGGACTGAAGCTTTCTTT.